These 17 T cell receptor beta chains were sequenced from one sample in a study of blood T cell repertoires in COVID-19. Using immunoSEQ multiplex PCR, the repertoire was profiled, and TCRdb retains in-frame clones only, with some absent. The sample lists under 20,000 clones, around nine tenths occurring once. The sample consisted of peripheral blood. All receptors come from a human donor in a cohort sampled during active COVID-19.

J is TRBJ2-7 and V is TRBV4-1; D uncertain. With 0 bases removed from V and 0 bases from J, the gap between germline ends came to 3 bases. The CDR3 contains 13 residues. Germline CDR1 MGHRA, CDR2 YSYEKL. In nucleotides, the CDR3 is TGCGCCAGCAGCCAAGATAGCTCCTACGAGCAGTACTTC. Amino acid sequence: CASSQDSSYEQYF.

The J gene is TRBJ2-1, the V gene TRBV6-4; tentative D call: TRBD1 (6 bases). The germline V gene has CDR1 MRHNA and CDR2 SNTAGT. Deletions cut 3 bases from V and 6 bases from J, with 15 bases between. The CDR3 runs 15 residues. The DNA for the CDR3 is TGTGCCAGCAGTGATCGGGGCGGACAGTTCAATGAGCAGTTCTTC. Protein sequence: CASSDRGGQFNEQFF.

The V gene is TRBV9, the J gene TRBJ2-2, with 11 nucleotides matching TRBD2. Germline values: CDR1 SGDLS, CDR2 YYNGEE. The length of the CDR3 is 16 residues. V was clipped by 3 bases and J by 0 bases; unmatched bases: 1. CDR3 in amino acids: CASSGGLAANTGELFF. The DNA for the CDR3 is TGTGCCAGCAGCGGGGGACTAGCGGCGAACACCGGGGAGCTGTTTTTT.

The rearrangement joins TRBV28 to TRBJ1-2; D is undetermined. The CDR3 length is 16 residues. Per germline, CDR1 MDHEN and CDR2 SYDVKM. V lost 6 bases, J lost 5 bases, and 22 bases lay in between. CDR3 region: CASRDDSGISPYGYTF. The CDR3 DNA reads TGTGCCAGCAGAGATGACTCCGGAATCTCCCCATATGGCTACACCTTC.

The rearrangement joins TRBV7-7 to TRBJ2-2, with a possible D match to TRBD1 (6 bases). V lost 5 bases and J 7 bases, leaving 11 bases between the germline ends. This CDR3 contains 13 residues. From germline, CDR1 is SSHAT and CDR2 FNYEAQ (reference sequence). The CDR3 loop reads CASSARQDGELFF. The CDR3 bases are TGTGCCAGCAGCGCTAGACAGGACGGGGAGCTGTTTTTT.

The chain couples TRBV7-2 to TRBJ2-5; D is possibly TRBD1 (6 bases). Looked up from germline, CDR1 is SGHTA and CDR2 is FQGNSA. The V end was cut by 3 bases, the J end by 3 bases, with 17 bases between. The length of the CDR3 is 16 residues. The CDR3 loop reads CASSLPMGTREETQYF. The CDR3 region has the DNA TGTGCCAGCAGCTTGCCGATGGGGACAAGAGAAGAGACCCAGTACTTC. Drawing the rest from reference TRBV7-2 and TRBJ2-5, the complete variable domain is GAGVSQSPSNKVTEKGKDVELRCDPISGHTALYWYRQSLGQGLEFLIYFQGNSAPDKSGLPSDRFSAERTGGSVSTLTIQRTQQEDSAVYLCASSLPMGTREETQYFGPGTRLLVL.

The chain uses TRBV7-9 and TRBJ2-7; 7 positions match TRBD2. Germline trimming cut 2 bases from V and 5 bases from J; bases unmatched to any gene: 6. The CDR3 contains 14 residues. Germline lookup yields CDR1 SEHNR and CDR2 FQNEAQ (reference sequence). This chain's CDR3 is CASSLSGISNEQYF. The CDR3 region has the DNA TGTGCCAGCAGCTTAAGCGGGATATCTAACGAGCAGTACTTC.

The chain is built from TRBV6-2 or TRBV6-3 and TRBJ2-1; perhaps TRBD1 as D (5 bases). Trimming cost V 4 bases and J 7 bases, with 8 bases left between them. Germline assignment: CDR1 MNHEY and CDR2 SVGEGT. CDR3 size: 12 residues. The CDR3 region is CASSFRTNEQFF. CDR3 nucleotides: TGTGCCAGCAGTTTTAGGACAAATGAGCAGTTCTTC.

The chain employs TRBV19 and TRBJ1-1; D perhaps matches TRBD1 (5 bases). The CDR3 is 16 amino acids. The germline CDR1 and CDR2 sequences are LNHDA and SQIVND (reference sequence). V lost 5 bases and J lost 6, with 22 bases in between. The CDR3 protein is CASSGGAVPFVAEAFF. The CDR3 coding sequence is TGTGCCAGTAGTGGTGGGGCAGTTCCCTTTGTAGCTGAAGCTTTCTTT.

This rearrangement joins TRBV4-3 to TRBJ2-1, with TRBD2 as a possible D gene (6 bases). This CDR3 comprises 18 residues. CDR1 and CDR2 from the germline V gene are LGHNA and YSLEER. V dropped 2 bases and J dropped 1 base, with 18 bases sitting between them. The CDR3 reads CASSQTEGGGSSYNEQFF. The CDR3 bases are TGCGCCAGCAGCCAAACGGAGGGTGGAGGGAGTTCCTACAATGAGCAGTTCTTC.

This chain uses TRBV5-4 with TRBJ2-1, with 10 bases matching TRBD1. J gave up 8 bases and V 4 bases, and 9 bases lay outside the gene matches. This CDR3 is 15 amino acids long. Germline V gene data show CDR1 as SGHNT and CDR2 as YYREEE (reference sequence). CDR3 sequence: CASSPPRQGAHEQFF. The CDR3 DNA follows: TGTGCCAGCAGCCCCCCCAGACAGGGGGCCCATGAGCAGTTCTTC.

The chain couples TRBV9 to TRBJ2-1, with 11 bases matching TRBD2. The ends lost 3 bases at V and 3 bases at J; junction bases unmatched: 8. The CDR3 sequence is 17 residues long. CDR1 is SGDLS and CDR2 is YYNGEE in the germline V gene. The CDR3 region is CASSEITLAGDYNEQFF. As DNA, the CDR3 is TGTGCCAGCAGCGAAATAACACTAGCGGGGGACTACAATGAGCAGTTCTTC.

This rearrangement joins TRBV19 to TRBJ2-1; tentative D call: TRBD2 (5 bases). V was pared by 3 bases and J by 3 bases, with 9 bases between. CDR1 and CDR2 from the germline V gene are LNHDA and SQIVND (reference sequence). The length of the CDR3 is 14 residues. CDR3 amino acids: CASSIGLSYNEQFF. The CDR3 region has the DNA TGTGCCAGTAGTATCGGACTGAGCTACAATGAGCAGTTCTTC. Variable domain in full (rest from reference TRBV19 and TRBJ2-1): DGGITQSPKYLFRKEGQNVTLSCEQNLNHDAMYWYRQDPGQGLRLIYYSQIVNDFQKGDIAEGYSVSREKKESFPLTVTSAQKNPTAFYLCASSIGLSYNEQFFGPGTRLTVL.

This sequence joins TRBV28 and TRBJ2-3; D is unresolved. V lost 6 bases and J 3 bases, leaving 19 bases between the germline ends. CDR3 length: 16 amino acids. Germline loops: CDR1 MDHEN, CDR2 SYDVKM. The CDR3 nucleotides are TGTGCCAGCAGGCCCGGATTCTCCCCACAGACAGATACGCAGTATTTT. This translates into CASRPGFSPQTDTQYF.

The chain's CDR3 is CASNPGQGSSYEQYF. The CDR3 nucleotides are TGTGCCAGCAACCCCGGACAGGGCAGCTCCTACGAGCAGTACTTC. The J gene is TRBJ2-7, the V gene TRBV6-2 or TRBV6-3; 8 nucleotides line up with TRBD1. The V and J ends lost 7 bases and 0 bases, in that order; junction bases with no gene match: 8. The CDR3 is 15 amino acids. The germline gives CDR1 MNHEY, CDR2 SVGEGT.

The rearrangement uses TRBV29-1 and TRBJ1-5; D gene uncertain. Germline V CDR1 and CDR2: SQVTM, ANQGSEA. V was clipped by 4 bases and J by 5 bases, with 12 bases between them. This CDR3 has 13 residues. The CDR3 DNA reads TGCAGCGTTGGGGCAGCAGTTGATCAGCCCCAGCATTTT. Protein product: CSVGAAVDQPQHF.

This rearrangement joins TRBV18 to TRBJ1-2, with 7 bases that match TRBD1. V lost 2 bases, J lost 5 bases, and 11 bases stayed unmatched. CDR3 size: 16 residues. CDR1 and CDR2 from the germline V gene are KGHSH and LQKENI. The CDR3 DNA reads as TGTGCCAGCTCACCAGTGGACCCCCCAGGGGGATATGGCTACACCTTC. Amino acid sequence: CASSPVDPPGGYGYTF. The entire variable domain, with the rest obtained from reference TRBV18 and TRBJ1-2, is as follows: NAGVMQNPRHLVRRRGQEARLRCSPMKGHSHVYWYRQLPEEGLKFMVYLQKENIIDESGMPKERFSAEFPKEGPSILRIQQVVRGDSAAYFCASSPVDPPGGYGYTFGSGTRLTVV.